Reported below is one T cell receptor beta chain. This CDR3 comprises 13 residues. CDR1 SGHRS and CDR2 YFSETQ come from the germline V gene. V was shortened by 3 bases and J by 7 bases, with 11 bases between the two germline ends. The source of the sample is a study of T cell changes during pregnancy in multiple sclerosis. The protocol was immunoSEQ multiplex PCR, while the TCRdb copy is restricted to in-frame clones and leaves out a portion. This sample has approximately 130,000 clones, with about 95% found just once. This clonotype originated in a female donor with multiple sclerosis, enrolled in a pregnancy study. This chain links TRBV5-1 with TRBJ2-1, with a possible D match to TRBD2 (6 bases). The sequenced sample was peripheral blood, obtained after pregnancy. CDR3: CASSSGLLNEQFF. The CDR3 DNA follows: TGCGCCAGCAGCTCGGGACTCCTTAATGAGCAGTTCTTC.